Below are 25 T cell receptor beta chains sequenced from a single sample in a study of cytomegalovirus exposure and HLA in healthy donors. PCR involved 60 Vbeta and 13 Jbeta primers. Sequencing was performed with immunoSEQ multiplex PCR; in TCRdb, only in-frame clones are kept and a portion is missing. The sample includes about 190,000 clones, around 87% seen only once; the top ten take 1.5% to 2%. Sample: PBMCs. All receptors derive from a young woman in good health and CMV-seronegative.

V gene TRBV9 combines with J gene TRBJ2-3, with TRBD2 identical over 10 bases. Losses at the gene ends were 4 bases for V and 4 bases for J; bases not matched to a gene: 15. Germline CDR1 reads SGDLS; CDR2 reads YYNGEE. The CDR3 runs 18 residues. In nucleotides, the CDR3 is TGTGCCAGCAGCCTCCACGACCCCCTAGCGGGAGTTCCAGATACGCAGTATTTT. It specifies CASSLHDPLAGVPDTQYF.

This clone occurred a few times. V gene TRBV19 combines with J gene TRBJ2-1, with 8 bases fitting TRBD2. This CDR3 contains 16 residues. V was pared by 5 bases and J by 1 base, with 7 bases of the junction left unmatched. Germline assignment: CDR1 LNHDA and CDR2 SQIVND (reference sequence). CDR3 coding DNA: TGTGCCAGTAGTGGGATAGCGGGAATATCCTACAATGAGCAGTTCTTC. This codes for CASSGIAGISYNEQFF.

This clone occurred once. CDR3 sequence reads: CASRGGGNMNTEAFF. Here the CDR3 DNA reads TGTGCCAGCAGAGGCGGGGGCAACATGAACACTGAAGCTTTCTTT. This chain uses TRBV28 with TRBJ1-1; a weak D match, TRBD1 (6 bases). CDR3 length: 15 amino acids. V was pared by 6 bases and J by 0 bases, with 14 bases between. Germline CDR1 and CDR2: MDHEN and SYDVKM.

The rearrangement links TRBV29-1 to TRBJ2-1; D is unclear. The V and J ends lost 8 bases and 6 bases respectively, with 17 bases between them. Germline CDR1 and CDR2: SQVTM and ANQGSEA. This CDR3 comprises 13 residues. This CDR3 is CSPRLVRSNEQFF. Written as DNA, the CDR3 is TGCAGCCCCCGGTTAGTTCGGTCCAATGAGCAGTTCTTC.

In its sample, this clone was seen a few times. The chain has TRBV11-3 and TRBJ2-7; 8 nucleotides agree with TRBD1. The CDR3 runs to 14 residues. Germline V gene sequence: CDR1 SGHNT, CDR2 YENEEA. Germline trimming cut 5 bases from V and 1 base from J; bases unmatched to any gene: 4. The CDR3 spells CASSNRDRSYEQYF. CDR3 nucleotide sequence: TGTGCCAGCAGCAACCGGGACAGGTCCTACGAGCAGTACTTC.

The rearrangement uses TRBV10-1 and TRBJ1-5; 7 nucleotides agree with TRBD1. Trimming cost V 4 bases and J 3 bases; bases outside gene matches: 6. This CDR3 is built from 15 residues. Germline CDR1 WNHNN, CDR2 SYGVQD (reference sequence). The CDR3 DNA reads TGCGCCAGCAGTGGTTCGGGACAGTTCAATCAGCCCCAGCATTTT. Its translation: CASSGSGQFNQPQHF.

This chain joins TRBV5-8 and TRBJ2-7; unclear D gene. From germline, CDR1 is SGHTS and CDR2 YDEGEE. Trimming removed 2 bases at V and 6 bases at J, with 6 bases between. The CDR3 spans 11 residues. The CDR3 nucleotides read TGTGCCAGCAGCTTATCACTCGAGCAGTACTTC. It codes for CASSLSLEQYF.

The chain is built from TRBV10-2 and TRBJ2-7; D is unclear. Trimming shortened V by 2 bases and J by 0 bases, and 5 bases separated the two germline ends. This CDR3 contains 13 residues. Germline V gene sequence: CDR1 WSHSY, CDR2 SAAADI. CDR3 sequence reads: CASSEQVSYEQYF. CDR3 in DNA: TGCGCCAGCAGTGAGCAGGTCTCCTACGAGCAGTACTTC.

V gene TRBV25-1 combines with J gene TRBJ2-7, with TRBD2 matching over 9 bases. V trimming: 7 bases; J trimming: 5 bases; junction bases outside the gene matches: 12. This CDR3 has 15 amino acids. Germline CDR1 reads MGHDK; CDR2 reads SYGVNS. The chain's CDR3 is CASTDPRGGGNEQYF. CDR3 bases: TGTGCCAGCACCGACCCACGCGGGGGGGGGAACGAGCAGTACTTC.

The V call is TRBV7-6, the J call TRBJ2-5; D is possibly TRBD2 (6 bases). Germline V lookup: CDR1 SGHVS, CDR2 FNYEAQ. Trimming removed 1 base at V and 4 bases at J, with 19 bases between. This CDR3 spans 17 amino acids. For the CDR3, the DNA is TGTGCCAGCAGCTTAGAAGTGGGGCGGGGCCGGGGAGAGACCCAGTACTTC. As protein: CASSLEVGRGRGETQYF.

The chain combines TRBV4-1 with TRBJ2-5; 7 nucleotides agree with TRBD1. The germline gives CDR1 MGHRA, CDR2 YSYEKL. Trimming took 3 bases from V and 5 from J; bases not matched to a gene: 3. The CDR3 extends over 13 amino acids. Written as DNA, the CDR3 is TGCGCCAGCAGCCAGATACAGGGGGAGACCCAGTACTTC. It specifies CASSQIQGETQYF.

This chain uses TRBV14 with TRBJ1-4, with D unclear. The CDR3 consists of 16 residues. V lost 2 bases and J lost 6, with 16 bases in between. Germline CDR1 and CDR2: SGHDN and FVKESK. In nucleotides, the CDR3 is TGTGCCAGCAGCCAACTAGGAACCCGCTACTATGAAAAACTGTTTTTT. The encoded protein is CASSQLGTRYYEKLFF.

The chain uses TRBV5-4 and TRBJ1-1; D is unclear. The germline gives CDR1 SGHNT, CDR2 YYREEE (reference sequence). The CDR3 is 15 residues long. The V gene lost 4 bases and the J gene lost 6 bases, with 19 bases spanning the gap. This CDR3 is CASSIPGPSHAEAFF. DNA of the CDR3: TGTGCCAGCAGCATACCGGGTCCCTCGCATGCTGAAGCTTTCTTT. Using reference TRBV5-4 and TRBJ1-1 for the parts outside the CDR3, the full variable domain is ETGVTQSPTHLIKTRGQQVTLRCSSQSGHNTVSWYQQALGQGPQFIFQYYREEENGRGNFPPRFSGLQFPNYSSELNVNALELDDSALYLCASSIPGPSHAEAFFGQGTRLTVV.

The genes are TRBV12-5 and TRBJ1-2; no reliable D call. In germline, CDR1 is LGHNT, CDR2 FRNRAP. V was clipped by 6 bases and J by 0 bases, with 11 bases between them. The CDR3 contains 14 residues. CDR3 protein: CASGPPGANYGYTF. For the CDR3, the DNA is TGTGCTAGTGGCCCTCCGGGAGCTAACTATGGCTACACCTTC.

The rearrangement uses TRBV7-2 and TRBJ2-2; the match to TRBD2 covers 10 bases. The junction had 3 bases not matched to a gene; V was cut back by 5 bases and J by 0 bases. There are 16 residues in the CDR3. Germline-derived CDR1 and CDR2 are SGHTA and FQGNSA. CDR3 sequence: CASSPSGGANTGELFF. CDR3 DNA sequence: TGTGCCAGCAGCCCTAGCGGGGGCGCGAACACCGGGGAGCTGTTTTTT.

The CDR3 nucleotides read TGCAGCGTTGAGGGGGGGGAGGAAGAGACCCAGTACTTC. As protein: CSVEGGEEETQYF. V is TRBV29-1 and J is TRBJ2-5; 7 bases match TRBD2. The germline V gene encodes CDR1 SQVTM and CDR2 ANQGSEA. V lost 3 bases, J lost 3 bases, and 4 bases stayed unmatched. The CDR3 totals 13 residues. The full variable domain, its missing parts supplied by reference TRBV29-1 and TRBJ2-5, is SAVISQKPSRDICQRGTSLTIQCQVDSQVTMMFWYRQQPGQSLTLIATANQGSEATYESGFVIDKFPISRPNLTFSTLTVSNMSPEDSSIYLCSVEGGEEETQYFGPGTRLLVL.

The rearrangement links TRBV28 to TRBJ1-1; no firm D call. The V gene's germline CDR1 is MDHEN and CDR2 SYDVKM. CDR3 length: 15 residues. V lost 0 bases and J lost 2, with 10 bases in between. DNA of the CDR3: TGTGCCAGCAGTTTATGGGCAGGCCCAAACACTGAAGCTTTCTTT. Its protein product is CASSLWAGPNTEAFF.

This clone has a handful of counts. This rearrangement joins TRBV6-6 to TRBJ1-4; 7 bases fit TRBD1. CDR1 is MNHNY and CDR2 is SVGAGI in the germline V gene (reference sequence). The CDR3 has 14 residues. Trimming removed 6 bases from V and 5 bases from J; junction bases left unmatched: 6. Here the CDR3 reads CASSRDRLNEKLFF. DNA for the CDR3: TGTGCCAGCAGCCGGGACAGACTGAATGAAAAACTGTTTTTT.

This chain uses TRBV9 with TRBJ2-5, with 7 bases aligning to TRBD2. The J call is uncertain, as TRBJ2-7 better fits the DNA end. The CDR3 totals 14 residues. The V gene's germline CDR1 is SGDLS and CDR2 YYNGEE. The CDR3 DNA is TGTGCCAGCAGCGGTGGGGGGACTACCTACGAGCAGTACTTC. Translated, it gives CASSGGGTTYEQYF.

The gene calls are TRBV11-3 and TRBJ2-3, with 13 bases that match TRBD2. After removal of 5 bases from V and 2 bases from J, the junction contained 4 bases not matched to a gene. The CDR3 contains 16 residues. Looked up from germline, CDR1 is SGHNT and CDR2 is YENEEA. This chain's CDR3 is CASSEGLAGFTDTQYF. CDR3 in DNA: TGTGCCAGCAGCGAGGGACTAGCGGGGTTCACAGATACGCAGTATTTT.

Here the CDR3 DNA reads TGTGCCAGTAAACAGGGGGGGGCGCCCGGGGAGCTGTTTTTT. As protein: CASKQGGAPGELFF. The chain combines TRBV28 with TRBJ2-2; D is perhaps TRBD1 (8 bases). This CDR3 is 14 amino acids long. Trimming shortened V by 9 bases and J by 6 bases, and 17 bases separated the two germline ends. Germline V gene data show CDR1 as MDHEN and CDR2 as SYDVKM.

The chain couples TRBV5-6 to TRBJ2-3, with D uncertain. Germline CDR1 SGHDT, CDR2 YYEEEE. The CDR3 has 14 residues. Trimming shortened V by 7 bases and J by 1 base, and 13 bases separated the two germline ends. Here the CDR3 DNA reads TGTGCCAGCTCGAAAGTGCCAGGCACAGATACGCAGTATTTT. Amino acids: CASSKVPGTDTQYF.

This clone showed up just a few times. V and J are TRBV4-2 and TRBJ1-4; D is perhaps TRBD1 (6 bases). Germline assignment: CDR1 LGHNA and CDR2 YNFKEQ. The V and J ends lost 3 bases and 6 bases respectively, with 11 bases between them. The CDR3 runs to 14 residues. The CDR3: CASSQVGHDEKLFF. CDR3 nucleotide sequence: TGTGCCAGCAGCCAGGTGGGACACGATGAAAAACTGTTTTTT.

CDR3 DNA: TGTGCCAGTAGTCTGGTTGGACAACACTATCAGCCCCAGCATTTT. Its protein is CASSLVGQHYQPQHF. The V and J genes are TRBV19 and TRBJ1-5, with a weak D call TRBD1 (5 bases). This CDR3 spans 15 amino acids. The V end lost 5 bases, the J end lost 5 bases, and 16 bases lay between the germline ends. Germline V gives CDR1 LNHDA, CDR2 SQIVND (reference sequence).

The chain carries TRBV7-9 and TRBJ1-2; 9 bases align to TRBD1. J lost 2 bases, V lost 3 bases, and 7 bases had no gene match. Germline V CDR1 and CDR2: SEHNR, FQNEAQ (reference sequence). This CDR3 is built from 16 residues. As DNA, the CDR3 is TGTGCCAGCAGCTTCGCTCAAGGACAGGGGAACTATGGCTACACCTTC. Amino acid sequence: CASSFAQGQGNYGYTF.